These T cell receptor beta chains were read from a single sample in a study of T cell responses to AZD1222 COVID-19 vaccine. TCRdb's table, derived via immunoSEQ multiplex PCR, lists solely in-frame clones and lacks some. The table lists about 73,000 clones, 89% of them singletons. This material consisted of peripheral blood, taken 28 days after the second AZD1222 dose. All receptors come from an adult who received the AZD1222 COVID-19 vaccine. CDR3s include the opening cysteine and the closing phenylalanine or tryptophan. The order of the fields is J gene, V gene, clone size, D gene, CDR3 protein, CDR3 DNA. A D gene is named only where the DNA matches it firmly. The size entry is marked missing in some rows and otherwise reads once, few, many or a size class.

TRBJ1-1	TRBV11-3	few	NA	CASSFWQGWGNTEAFF	TGTGCCAGCAGCTTTTGGCAGGGGTGGGGGAACACTGAAGCTTTCTTT
TRBJ2-1	TRBV9	NA	NA	CASSVASGPANEQFF	TGTGCCAGCAGCGTAGCCAGCGGACCGGCCAATGAGCAGTTCTTC
TRBJ1-4	TRBV12-3/TRBV12-4	NA	NA	CASTLFFEKLFF	TGTGCCAGCACCCTATTCTTCGAAAAACTGTTTTTT
TRBJ1-1	TRBV7-2	NA	NA	CASTYPGNTEAFF	TGTGCCAGCACTTACCCGGGGAACACTGAAGCTTTCTTT
TRBJ1-1	TRBV6-5	few	NA	CASTPWGAEAFF	TGTGCCAGCACCCCATGGGGAGCTGAAGCTTTCTTT
TRBJ2-6	TRBV5-4	NA	NA	CASREVGEGANVLTF	TGTGCCAGCAGGGAAGTAGGGGAAGGGGCCAACGTCCTGACTTTC
TRBJ2-2	TRBV7-3	NA	NA	CASTPDVGRANTGELFF	TGTGCCAGCACCCCCGACGTGGGCAGAGCGAACACCGGGGAGCTGTTTTTT
TRBJ2-5	TRBV11-3	NA	NA	CASSPLGATQETQYF	TGTGCCAGCAGCCCCCTAGGCGCAACCCAAGAGACCCAGTACTTC
TRBJ2-3	TRBV7-2	NA	TRBD2	CASSLAGGPADTQYF	TGTGCCAGCAGCTTAGCGGGAGGGCCGGCAGATACGCAGTATTTT
TRBJ1-6	TRBV25-1	NA	TRBD1	CASSWDRPSAPLHF	TGTGCCAGCAGCTGGGACAGGCCCTCGGCACCCCTCCACTTT
TRBJ1-2	TRBV30	NA	TRBD1	CAWSGLGTEDSNYGYTF	TGTGCCTGGAGTGGACTTGGGACAGAAGACTCTAACTATGGCTACACCTTC
TRBJ2-3	TRBV5-1	NA	NA	CASSPPTPGGHFSTDTQYF	TGCGCCAGCAGCCCGCCGACGCCGGGGGGCCACTTTAGCACAGATACGCAGTATTTT
TRBJ1-6	TRBV6-5	NA	TRBD1	CASRAGQGANSPLHF	TGTGCCAGCAGAGCAGGACAGGGGGCGAATTCACCCCTCCACTTT
TRBJ1-6	TRBV9	NA	NA	CASSVGRSSYNSPLHF	TGTGCCAGCAGCGTAGGTAGGAGCTCCTATAATTCACCCCTCCACTTT
TRBJ2-1	TRBV19	NA	TRBD1	CASRRGQALRNEQFF	TGTGCCAGTAGGCGCGGACAGGCCCTTAGGAATGAGCAGTTCTTC
TRBJ1-1	TRBV7-9	NA	NA	CASSLQSRVMNTEAFF	TGTGCCAGCAGCTTACAATCCAGGGTAATGAACACTGAAGCTTTCTTT
TRBJ2-1	TRBV6-5	NA	TRBD1	CASSTDRGRNEQFF	TGTGCCAGCAGTACCGACAGGGGGAGAAATGAGCAGTTCTTC
TRBJ1-5	TRBV18	NA	NA	CASSPARNQPQHF	TGTGCCAGCTCCCCGGCTCGCAATCAGCCCCAGCATTTT
TRBJ1-2	TRBV28	NA	NA	CASSLYGQGPYGYTF	TGTGCCAGCAGTTTATATGGGCAGGGGCCCTATGGCTACACCTTC
TRBJ2-2	TRBV7-3	NA	NA	CASSPRGNTGELFF	TGTGCCAGCAGCCCCCGGGGGAACACCGGGGAGCTGTTTTTT
TRBJ2-4	TRBV29-1	NA	NA	CSVVRTADIQYF	TGCAGCGTCGTTAGGACAGCGGACATTCAGTACTTC
TRBJ2-1	TRBV11-3	NA	TRBD1	CASSSGQLSSYNEQFF	TGTGCCAGCAGCTCGGGACAGCTGAGCTCCTACAATGAGCAGTTCTTC
TRBJ1-2	TRBV5-1	NA	TRBD1	CASSTGQGTSTF	TGCGCCAGCAGCACAGGACAGGGCACATCCACCTTC
TRBJ2-5	TRBV29-1	NA	NA	CSAPFPAGETQYF	TGCAGCGCCCCTTTCCCTGCCGGGGAGACCCAGTACTTC
TRBJ2-7	TRBV7-2	NA	NA	CASSPAVVYEQYF	TGTGCCAGCAGCCCCGCGGTAGTCTACGAGCAGTACTTC
TRBJ2-3	TRBV28	NA	TRBD2	CASSYTTSGTDTQYF	TGTGCCAGCAGCTATACGACTAGCGGCACAGATACGCAGTATTTT